This passage covers 32 T cell receptor beta chains from one sample sequenced in a study of blood T cell repertoires in COVID-19. The assay was immunoSEQ multiplex PCR, and TCRdb's table has in-frame clones only and misses some. There are approximately 240,000 clones in the sample; around four fifths occur only once, and about 5.1% lies in the top ten. Sequenced input: peripheral blood. These receptors all come from a woman aged 60-70 years who had recovered from COVID-19.

The genes are TRBV6-5 and TRBJ1-2, with D hard to call. With 5 bases removed from V and 1 base from J, the gap between germline ends came to 11 bases. The CDR3 covers 14 residues. Germline V gene data show CDR1 as MNHEY and CDR2 as SVGAGI. The CDR3 loop reads CASSTGKINYGYTF. Written as DNA, the CDR3 is TGTGCCAGCAGTACCGGGAAAATTAACTATGGCTACACCTTC.

The chain employs TRBV6-6 and TRBJ1-2, with D unresolved. Germline V gene data show CDR1 as MNHNY and CDR2 as SVGAGI (reference sequence). This CDR3 region has 13 residues. The V and J ends lost 5 bases and 4 bases respectively, with 11 bases between them. CDR3 DNA: TGTGCCAGCAGTGACCCAGGATCCTATGGCTACACCTTC. This gives the protein CASSDPGSYGYTF.

J is TRBJ1-2 and V is TRBV4-2, with D tentatively TRBD1 (5 bases). CDR1 is LGHNA, CDR2 YNFKEQ, per germline. CDR3 length: 14 residues. The V and J ends lost 4 bases and 3 bases respectively, with 12 bases between them. The CDR3 sequence: CASSPEDSYYGYTF. The CDR3 nucleotides are TGTGCCAGCAGCCCAGAAGACAGCTACTATGGCTACACCTTC.

The V call is TRBV10-3, the J call TRBJ2-7; TRBD2 matches 7 bases. Germline lookup yields CDR1 ENHRY and CDR2 SYGVKD. This CDR3 has 13 residues. With 0 bases clipped from V and 4 bases from J, the junction kept 0 bases outside the gene matches. CDR3 in amino acids: CAISESGGYEQYF. CDR3 sequence (DNA): TGTGCCATCAGTGAGTCCGGGGGGTACGAGCAGTACTTC.

This rearrangement joins TRBV2 to TRBJ2-5; 9 nucleotides match TRBD1. The CDR3 extends over 15 amino acids. V was clipped by 1 base and J by 5 bases; unmatched bases: 5. Germline V gives CDR1 SNHLY, CDR2 FYNNEI. DNA of the CDR3: TGTGCCAGCAGTGAAGAGGGACAGGGTTTGGAGACCCAGTACTTC. Protein: CASSEEGQGLETQYF.

This chain joins TRBV6-5 and TRBJ1-4; unclear D gene. Germline CDR1 reads MNHEY; CDR2 reads SVGAGI. This CDR3 has 12 residues. Trimming pared 8 bases from V and 4 bases from J, leaving 8 bases between. CDR3 nucleotides: TGTGCCAGCGGTCGGGGTAATGAAAAACTGTTTTTT. Residues: CASGRGNEKLFF.

The genes are TRBV7-9 and TRBJ2-7; D gene uncertain. With 4 bases removed from V and 6 bases from J, the gap between germline ends came to 10 bases. This CDR3 contains 12 residues. The germline V gene encodes CDR1 SEHNR and CDR2 FQNEAQ (reference sequence). The CDR3 DNA is TGTGCCAGCAGCTACCCAGGTGTCGAGCAGTACTTC. Residues: CASSYPGVEQYF.

V is TRBV19 and J is TRBJ1-5; 7 bases line up with TRBD1. The junction had 7 bases not matched to a gene; V was cut back by 1 base and J by 4 bases. The CDR3 extends over 16 amino acids. Germline-derived CDR1 and CDR2 are LNHDA and SQIVND (reference sequence). The CDR3 here is CASSIGARGWNQPQHF. In nucleotides, the CDR3 is TGTGCCAGTAGTATAGGAGCCAGGGGGTGGAATCAGCCCCAGCATTTT. The full variable domain, completed using reference TRBV19 and TRBJ1-5, is DGGITQSPKYLFRKEGQNVTLSCEQNLNHDAMYWYRQDPGQGLRLIYYSQIVNDFQKGDIAEGYSVSREKKESFPLTVTSAQKNPTAFYLCASSIGARGWNQPQHFGDGTRLSIL.

V and J are TRBV19 and TRBJ1-5, with 7 nucleotides matching TRBD1. Trimming took 6 bases from V and 5 from J; bases not matched to a gene: 10. The CDR3 contains 15 residues. CDR1 is LNHDA and CDR2 is SQIVND in the germline V gene (reference sequence). The CDR3 protein is CASSMTGIGHQPQHF. DNA for the CDR3: TGTGCCAGTAGCATGACAGGGATAGGGCATCAGCCCCAGCATTTT.

J is TRBJ2-3 and V is TRBV29-1; maybe TRBD2 (5 bases). CDR1 SQVTM and CDR2 ANQGSEA come from the germline V gene. V lost 6 bases and J 0 bases, leaving 7 bases between the germline ends. This CDR3 contains 12 residues. As DNA, the CDR3 is TGCAGCGTGGGAGCTAGCACAGATACGCAGTATTTT. Amino acids: CSVGASTDTQYF.

The chain uses TRBV27 and TRBJ1-3; 9 bases are shared with TRBD1. This CDR3 contains 17 residues. Trimming took 4 bases from V and 4 from J; bases not matched to a gene: 11. Germline CDR1 and CDR2: MNHEY and SMNVEV (reference sequence). This chain's CDR3 is CASSSWGTGKYGNTIYF. DNA of the CDR3: TGTGCCAGCAGTTCATGGGGGACAGGGAAATACGGAAACACCATATATTTT.

CDR3 coding DNA: TGTGCCAGCATCCGGACAGGGGACACTGAAGCTTTCTTT. It encodes CASIRTGDTEAFF. This sequence joins TRBV19 and TRBJ1-1, with 9 bases identical to TRBD1. With 9 bases clipped from V and 3 bases from J, the junction kept 5 bases outside the gene matches. Germline V gene lookup returns CDR1 LNHDA and CDR2 SQIVND (reference sequence). The CDR3 is 13 amino acids.

The chain joins TRBV19 to TRBJ1-5; D not certain. The CDR3 loop spans 13 amino acids. Germline V gene lookup returns CDR1 LNHDA and CDR2 SQIVND (reference sequence). Trimming stripped 6 bases from V and 6 bases from J, with 12 bases between. This CDR3 is CASSDTPGQPQHF. CDR3 nucleotide sequence: TGTGCCAGTAGCGACACCCCCGGTCAGCCCCAGCATTTT.

This chain uses TRBV7-2 with TRBJ1-6; D gene unclear. CDR3 length: 13 residues. V shed 3 bases and J shed 10 bases, with 10 bases lying between them. CDR1 SGHTA and CDR2 FQGNSA come from the germline V gene. The CDR3 bases are TGTGCCAGCAGCTTTGGACTCGTCTCACCCCTCCACTTT. Translation: CASSFGLVSPLHF.

The chain links TRBV15 to TRBJ1-5; D is possibly TRBD1 (6 bases). Germline V CDR1 and CDR2: LNHNV, YYDKDF (reference sequence). The V gene lost 1 base and the J gene lost 4 bases, with 17 bases spanning the gap. The CDR3 extends over 17 amino acids. CDR3 sequence (DNA): TGTGCCACCAGCAGAGGCCAGGGGATTATGGAGAATCAGCCCCAGCATTTT. Translating it yields CATSRGQGIMENQPQHF.

The CDR3 region is CAISATSGSYNEQFF. DNA of the CDR3: TGTGCCATCAGTGCCACTAGCGGCTCCTACAATGAGCAGTTCTTC. The chain uses TRBV10-3 and TRBJ2-1; 8 bases are a match to TRBD2. Per germline, CDR1 ENHRY and CDR2 SYGVKD. J gave up 0 bases and V 4 bases, and 2 bases lay outside the gene matches. This CDR3 has 15 residues.

V gene TRBV3-1 (or the pseudogene TRBV3-2) combines with J gene TRBJ2-5, with 8 bases that match TRBD2. The CDR3 contains 16 residues. The ends lost 4 bases at V and 4 bases at J; junction bases unmatched: 11. CDR1 and CDR2 (germline): LGHDT, YNNKEL (reference sequence). The CDR3 DNA reads as TGTGCCAGCAGCCCCCTCTTCGGGGGGGAAGGAGAGACCCAGTACTTC. It encodes CASSPLFGGEGETQYF.

The chain employs TRBV7-3 and TRBJ2-3; perhaps TRBD2 as D (6 bases). Trimming stripped 2 bases from V and 0 bases from J, with 6 bases between. This CDR3 contains 14 residues. The V gene's germline CDR1 is SGHTA and CDR2 FQGTGA. The CDR3 loop reads CASSLAGSTDTQYF. The CDR3 region has the DNA TGTGCCAGCAGCTTAGCGGGGAGCACAGATACGCAGTATTTT.

The rearrangement links TRBV20-1 to TRBJ2-2; D possibly corresponds to TRBD1 (6 bases). The CDR3 has 11 residues. The germline V gene encodes CDR1 DFQATT and CDR2 SNEGSKA (reference sequence). CDR3 loop: CSGQHSGELFF. DNA of the CDR3: TGCAGCGGACAGCATTCCGGGGAGCTGTTTTTT.

V gene TRBV11-1 combines with J gene TRBJ2-1; D might be TRBD1 (6 bases). The CDR3 length is 15 residues. The V end was cut by 1 base, the J end by 0 bases, with 7 bases between. Germline lookup yields CDR1 SGHAT and CDR2 FQDESV (reference sequence). CDR3 bases: TGTGCCAGCAGCTTAGTGGACAGCTCCTACAATGAGCAGTTCTTC. This translates into CASSLVDSSYNEQFF.

The V gene is TRBV6-6, the J gene TRBJ1-3; 7 nucleotides align to TRBD1. V lost 6 bases, J lost 5 bases, and 7 bases stayed unmatched. CDR1 is MNHNY, CDR2 SVGAGI, per germline (reference sequence). The length of the CDR3 is 14 residues. In DNA form, the CDR3 reads TGTGCCAGCAGGTTCAGGGGGACGAGAAACACCATATATTTT. Translated: CASRFRGTRNTIYF.

The chain is built from TRBV12-2 and TRBJ1-1; no check of the table's D call, TRBD1, against the DNA was made. TRBV12-2 is reported as a pseudogene. CDR3 length: 15 amino acids. CDR3 sequence: CASRLPDTMNTEAFF. The CDR3 DNA sequence: TGTGCAAGTCGCTTACCGGACACAATGAACACTGAAGCTTTCTTT.

The chain recombines TRBV6-5 with TRBJ1-5; possibly TRBD1 for D (5 bases). Trimming took 6 bases from V and 7 from J, leaving 16 bases between them. CDR3 length: 14 amino acids. CDR1 and CDR2 (germline): MNHEY, SVGAGI. CDR3 nucleotide sequence: TGTGCCAGCAGACCTACAGGTATAGAGCAGCCCCAGCATTTT. Its translation is CASRPTGIEQPQHF.

The rearrangement links TRBV30 to TRBJ2-7; 14 nucleotides match TRBD2. Trimming at V came to 8 bases and at J to 7 bases, leaving 7 bases not matched to a gene. Germline lookup yields CDR1 GTSNPN and CDR2 SVGIG (reference sequence). The CDR3 is 13 residues long. The CDR3 sequence is CAQRLAGGREQYF. Here the CDR3 DNA reads TGTGCCCAACGACTAGCGGGGGGGCGTGAGCAGTACTTC.

This sequence joins TRBV5-6 and TRBJ1-6, with D perhaps matching TRBD1 (5 bases). The germline CDR1 and CDR2 sequences are SGHDT and YYEEEE. V was shortened by 0 bases and J by 7 bases, with 14 bases between the two germline ends. The CDR3 covers 16 residues. The chain's CDR3 is CASSLGGGRGNSPLHF. CDR3 DNA sequence: TGTGCCAGCAGCTTGGGGGGTGGACGGGGGAATTCACCCCTCCACTTT.

The J gene is TRBJ2-7, the V gene TRBV5-4; the match to TRBD1 covers 7 bases. Germline V CDR1 and CDR2: SGHNT, YYREEE (reference sequence). V was pared by 4 bases and J by 2 bases, with 6 bases of the junction left unmatched. CDR3 length: 14 amino acids. CDR3 region: CASSIDRDTYEQYF. Written as DNA, the CDR3 is TGTGCCAGCAGCATTGACAGGGATACCTACGAGCAGTACTTC.

Concerning this clone: A junction boundary mismatches the germline segment, possibly from a read error. The rearrangement uses TRBV30 and TRBJ2-3; 9 bases agree with TRBD1. The CDR3 contains 12 residues. The V gene's germline CDR1 is GTSNPN and CDR2 SVGIG (reference sequence). CDR3 coding DNA: TGTGCCTGGAGGGGAGGACAGGGGACATTTATTTTT. This gives the protein CAWRGGQGTFIF.

This chain joins TRBV10-3 and TRBJ1-6, with TRBD1 identical over 7 bases. Germline V gives CDR1 ENHRY, CDR2 SYGVKD. CDR3 size: 14 residues. V lost 4 bases and J lost 6; bases outside the gene matches: 3. The chain's CDR3 is CAISGQGSNSPLHF. In DNA form, the CDR3 reads TGTGCCATCAGTGGACAGGGCTCTAATTCACCCCTCCACTTT.

The chain links TRBV3-1 (or the pseudogene TRBV3-2) to TRBJ2-5, with TRBD2 as a possible D gene (6 bases). Between the trimmed V and J ends, which lost 4 bases and 5 bases, there was a span of 14 bases. This CDR3 spans 14 amino acids. Germline V gives CDR1 LGHDT, CDR2 YNNKEL (reference sequence). The CDR3 DNA is TGTGCCAGCAGCCCGACGACTAGTGGGGAGACCCAGTACTTC. Encoded protein: CASSPTTSGETQYF.

The chain links TRBV6-6 to TRBJ2-1, with D possibly TRBD1 on 6 matching bases. V was pared by 9 bases and J by 4 bases, with 19 bases between. CDR3 length equals 15 residues. The germline CDR1 and CDR2 sequences are MNHNY and SVGAGI (reference sequence). The CDR3 loop is CASTLPRGSYNEQFF. Written as DNA, the CDR3 is TGTGCCAGTACCCTCCCTAGGGGGTCGTACAATGAGCAGTTCTTC.

The chain combines TRBV6-2 or TRBV6-3 with TRBJ1-2, with a possible D match to TRBD1 (6 bases). V dropped 2 bases and J dropped 0 bases, with 16 bases sitting between them. CDR3 length equals 17 residues. Germline V gene lookup returns CDR1 MNHEY and CDR2 SVGEGT. The chain's CDR3 is CASSYKAGALSNYGYTF. As DNA, the CDR3 is TGTGCCAGCAGTTACAAGGCAGGGGCGCTTTCTAACTATGGCTACACCTTC.

V and J are TRBV6-5 and TRBJ2-1; 7 bases match TRBD1. The CDR3 sequence is 15 residues long. Germline CDR1 reads MNHEY; CDR2 reads SVGAGI. The V and J ends lost 7 bases and 4 bases, in that order; junction bases with no gene match: 10. CDR3 bases: TGTGCCAGCACTAACGCCCCGGGACAGTACAATGAGCAGTTCTTC. It encodes CASTNAPGQYNEQFF.